Each of the 4 T cell receptor beta chains below was sequenced from the same sample in a study of metastatic and nonmetastatic thyroid tumors. Every patient underwent thyroid surgery untreated. With MiXCR, TCRdb called clones anew from the PCR reads. The table records approximately 38,000 clones, approximately 16% of them present only once. Input material: tumor tissue. The receptors shown here come from a female donor with papillary thyroid cancer or a benign thyroid nodule (not recorded which). Some clones in this sample may be carry-over from other donors' samples.

This clone was picked up many times. V is TRBV11-3 and J is TRBJ2-1, with 12 bases identical to TRBD2. Trimming at V came to 4 bases and at J to 5 bases, leaving 6 bases not matched to a gene. Germline V lookup: CDR1 SGHNT, CDR2 YENEEA. This CDR3 contains 16 residues. The CDR3 DNA reads TGTGCCAGCAGCTCCCGACTAGCGGGAGTTAACAATGAGCAGTTCTTC. Translating it yields CASSSRLAGVNNEQFF. The complete variable domain, with remaining parts taken from reference TRBV11-3 and TRBJ2-1, reads EAGVVQSPRYKIIEKKQPVAFWCNPISGHNTLYWYLQNLGQGPELLIRYENEEAVDDSQLPKDRFSAERLKGVDSTLKIQPAELGDSAVYLCASSSRLAGVNNEQFFGPGTRLTVL.

This clone was counted ten times or more. This rearrangement joins TRBV6-1 to TRBJ2-7; TRBD2 aligns across 8 bases. With 8 bases clipped from V and 3 bases from J, the junction kept 15 bases outside the gene matches. The germline V gene has CDR1 MNHNS and CDR2 SASEGT. The CDR3 extends over 16 amino acids. This CDR3 reads CASGRPFGGGHYEQYF. Written as DNA, the CDR3 is TGTGCCAGCGGACGGCCTTTCGGGGGGGGACACTACGAGCAGTACTTC.

The sample holds a few counts of this clone. A much larger clone sits a single nucleotide away, making a read error possible. The V and J genes are TRBV20-1 and TRBJ2-4; perhaps D is TRBD1 or TRBD2 (5 bases each). This CDR3 is built from 14 residues. Germline CDR1 reads DFQATT; CDR2 reads SNEGSKA (reference sequence). The CDR3 region is CGARGETRLNIQYF. CDR3 DNA: TGCGGTGCTAGAGGGGAAACAAGATTGAACATTCAGTACTTC.

This rearrangement joins TRBV5-1 to TRBJ2-1, with D tentatively TRBD1 (6 bases). CDR1 is SGHRS and CDR2 is YFSETQ in the germline V gene. The CDR3 runs 14 residues. The V end was cut by 7 bases, the J end by 4 bases, with 15 bases between. The CDR3 region is CASGTGQCYNEQFF. For the CDR3, the DNA is TGCGCCAGCGGCACCGGACAGTGTTACAATGAGCAGTTCTTC.